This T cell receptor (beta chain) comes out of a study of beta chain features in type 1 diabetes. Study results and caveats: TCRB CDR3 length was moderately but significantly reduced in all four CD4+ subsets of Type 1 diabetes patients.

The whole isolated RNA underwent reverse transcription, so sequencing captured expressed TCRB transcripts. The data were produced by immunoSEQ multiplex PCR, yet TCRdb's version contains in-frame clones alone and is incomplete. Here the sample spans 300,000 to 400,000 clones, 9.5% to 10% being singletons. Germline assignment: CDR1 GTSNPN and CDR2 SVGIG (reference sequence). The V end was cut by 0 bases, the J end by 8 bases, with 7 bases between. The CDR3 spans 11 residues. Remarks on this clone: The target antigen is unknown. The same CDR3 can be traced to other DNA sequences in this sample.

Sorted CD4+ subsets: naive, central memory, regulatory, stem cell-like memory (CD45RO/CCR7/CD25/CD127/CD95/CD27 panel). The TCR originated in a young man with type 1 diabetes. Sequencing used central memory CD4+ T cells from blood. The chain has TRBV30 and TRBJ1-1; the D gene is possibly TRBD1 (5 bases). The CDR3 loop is CAWSVGGEAFF. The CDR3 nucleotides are TGTGCCTGGAGTGTTGGGGGGGAAGCTTTCTTT.